Each of the 14 T cell receptor beta chains below was sequenced from the same sample in a study of blood T cell repertoires in COVID-19. Assay: immunoSEQ multiplex PCR; the TCRdb copy retains only in-frame clones and omits some. The table records around 100,000 clones, roughly four fifths of them present only once. The sequenced material came from peripheral blood. All receptors come from a woman older than 75 with active or convalescent COVID-19.

There are a few counts of this clone. The chain links TRBV5-1 to TRBJ1-4; a weak D match, TRBD1 (5 bases). Germline CDR1 and CDR2: SGHRS and YFSETQ. This CDR3 region has 11 residues. V gave up 7 bases and J gave up 12 bases, with 13 bases separating them. This chain's CDR3 is CASYPGHELFF. The CDR3 DNA reads TGCGCCAGCTACCCAGGGCACGAACTGTTTTTT.

This clone was detected only a few times. The chain joins TRBV15 to TRBJ2-7; tentative D call: TRBD2 (7 bases). V was cut by 0 bases and J by 2 bases, with 14 bases left in between. CDR1 is LNHNV and CDR2 is YYDKDF in the germline V gene (reference sequence). The CDR3 loop spans 16 amino acids. The CDR3 protein is CATSRDAGARAYEQYF. CDR3 sequence (DNA): TGTGCCACCAGCAGAGATGCGGGGGCCCGAGCCTACGAGCAGTACTTC. The entire variable domain, with the rest obtained from reference TRBV15 and TRBJ2-7, is as follows: DAMVIQNPRYQVTQFGKPVTLSCSQTLNHNVMYWYQQKSSQAPKLLFHYYDKDFNNEADTPDNFQSRRPNTSFCFLDIRSPGLGDTAMYLCATSRDAGARAYEQYFGPGTRLTVT.

The chain recombines TRBV3-1 (or the pseudogene TRBV3-2) with TRBJ2-7; TRBD2 aligns across 7 bases. CDR1 is LGHDT, CDR2 YNNKEL, per germline (reference sequence). V shed 1 base, J shed 0 bases, and the junction held 12 bases outside the gene matches. This CDR3 comprises 18 residues. This chain's CDR3 is CASSQVRLSGNGSYEQYF. CDR3 coding DNA: TGTGCCAGCAGCCAAGTCCGCCTCAGCGGGAACGGCTCCTACGAGCAGTACTTC.

The V and J genes are TRBV5-4 and TRBJ2-5; 7 positions match TRBD1. V shed 4 bases, J shed 2 bases, and the junction held 5 bases outside the gene matches. The germline gives CDR1 SGHNT, CDR2 YYREEE (reference sequence). This CDR3 has 14 residues. The CDR3 spells CASSTGTAQETQYF. CDR3 DNA sequence: TGTGCCAGCAGCACCGGGACAGCTCAAGAGACCCAGTACTTC.

This chain links TRBV2 with TRBJ2-5, with D possibly being TRBD1 (6 bases). This CDR3 has 15 residues. V shed 8 bases and J shed 3 bases, with 19 bases lying between them. The germline V gene encodes CDR1 SNHLY and CDR2 FYNNEI. CDR3 region: CASEGVPRLEETQYF. The DNA for the CDR3 is TGTGCCAGCGAGGGGGTTCCTCGGCTCGAAGAGACCCAGTACTTC.

The chain joins TRBV19 to TRBJ1-4; a weak D match, TRBD1 (5 bases). Trimming shortened V by 4 bases and J by 4 bases, and 10 bases separated the two germline ends. Germline lookup yields CDR1 LNHDA and CDR2 SQIVND (reference sequence). This CDR3 spans 14 amino acids. The CDR3 nucleotides read TGTGCCAGTAGTACGGGGGGGTATAATGAAAAACTGTTTTTT. Translating gives CASSTGGYNEKLFF.

The chain employs TRBV5-5 and TRBJ1-4; 7 positions agree with TRBD1. The V segment lost 0 bases and the J segment 7 bases; nucleotides outside the gene matches: 3. The CDR3 has 14 residues. The germline V gene has CDR1 SGHKS and CDR2 YYEKEE (reference sequence). The CDR3 DNA follows: TGTGCCAGCAGCTTGGGACAGGGCCTTGAAAAACTGTTTTTT. Translation gives CASSLGQGLEKLFF.

This chain joins TRBV29-1 and TRBJ1-1; possibly TRBD1 for D (5 bases). The CDR3 length is 11 residues. The germline gives CDR1 SQVTM, CDR2 ANQGSEA. The CDR3 reads CSAGGFTEAFF. The CDR3 DNA is TGCAGTGCCGGGGGATTCACTGAAGCTTTCTTT.

The gene calls are TRBV30 and TRBJ2-4, with TRBD1 matching 9 bases. The CDR3 spans 14 residues. After removal of 0 bases from V and 7 bases from J, the junction contained 4 bases not matched to a gene. Germline values: CDR1 GTSNPN, CDR2 SVGIG (reference sequence). The CDR3 spells CAWSVQGALNIQYF. Here the CDR3 DNA reads TGTGCCTGGAGTGTACAGGGGGCGCTGAACATTCAGTACTTC.

The chain is built from TRBV19 and TRBJ1-5, with a tentative D call TRBD1 (5 bases). Trimming cost V 1 base and J 0 bases, with 13 bases left between them. Germline CDR1 and CDR2: LNHDA and SQIVND (reference sequence). There are 17 residues in the CDR3. CDR3 coding DNA: TGTGCCAGTAGTATAGGCGGGGCAGCTAATAGCAATCAGCCCCAGCATTTT. The encoded protein is CASSIGGAANSNQPQHF.

The chain links TRBV28 to TRBJ2-7; the match to TRBD2 covers 7 bases. The CDR3 is 17 residues long. Germline V CDR1 and CDR2: MDHEN, SYDVKM. V shed 6 bases, J shed 2 bases, and the junction held 16 bases outside the gene matches. This chain's CDR3 is CASSLPGDYENPYEQYF. The DNA for the CDR3 is TGTGCCAGCAGCTTGCCCGGGGACTACGAAAACCCCTACGAGCAGTACTTC.

The V call is TRBV27, the J call TRBJ2-5; D is unresolved. Germline V gene data show CDR1 as MNHEY and CDR2 as SMNVEV (reference sequence). With 0 bases removed from V and 1 base from J, the gap between germline ends came to 9 bases. The CDR3 consists of 15 residues. CDR3 DNA sequence: TGTGCCAGCAGTTTATCATCCCACACCCAAGAGACCCAGTACTTC. Its protein is CASSLSSHTQETQYF.

This clone was seen just once. The chain uses TRBV6-4 and TRBJ2-1, with 8 bases lining up with TRBD1. Trimming took 3 bases from V and 4 from J; bases not matched to a gene: 5. Germline V lookup: CDR1 MRHNA, CDR2 SNTAGT. The CDR3 is 15 amino acids. This CDR3 reads CASSEETGAYNEQFF. In nucleotides, the CDR3 is TGTGCCAGCAGTGAAGAGACAGGGGCATACAATGAGCAGTTCTTC.

The V and J genes are TRBV19 and TRBJ2-2; 8 bases match TRBD1. J was trimmed by 4 bases and V by 4 bases; bases with no gene match: 2. The germline V gene has CDR1 LNHDA and CDR2 SQIVND (reference sequence). This CDR3 is 14 amino acids long. CDR3 residues: CASSSTGGTGELFF. CDR3 nucleotides: TGTGCCAGTAGTAGTACAGGGGGCACCGGGGAGCTGTTTTTT.